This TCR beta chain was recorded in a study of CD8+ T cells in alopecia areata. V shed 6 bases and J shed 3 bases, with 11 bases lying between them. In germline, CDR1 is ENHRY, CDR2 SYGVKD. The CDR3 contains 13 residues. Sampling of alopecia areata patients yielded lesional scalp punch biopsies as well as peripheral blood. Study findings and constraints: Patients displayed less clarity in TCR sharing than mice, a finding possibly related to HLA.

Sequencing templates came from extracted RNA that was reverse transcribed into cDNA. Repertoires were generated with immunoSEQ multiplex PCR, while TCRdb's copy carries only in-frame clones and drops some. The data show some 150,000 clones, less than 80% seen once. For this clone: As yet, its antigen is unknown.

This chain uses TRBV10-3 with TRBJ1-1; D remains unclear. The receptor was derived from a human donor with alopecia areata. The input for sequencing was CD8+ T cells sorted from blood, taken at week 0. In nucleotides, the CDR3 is TGTGCCATCAGAGAAGGCTGGGACACTGAAGCTTTCTTT. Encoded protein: CAIREGWDTEAFF.